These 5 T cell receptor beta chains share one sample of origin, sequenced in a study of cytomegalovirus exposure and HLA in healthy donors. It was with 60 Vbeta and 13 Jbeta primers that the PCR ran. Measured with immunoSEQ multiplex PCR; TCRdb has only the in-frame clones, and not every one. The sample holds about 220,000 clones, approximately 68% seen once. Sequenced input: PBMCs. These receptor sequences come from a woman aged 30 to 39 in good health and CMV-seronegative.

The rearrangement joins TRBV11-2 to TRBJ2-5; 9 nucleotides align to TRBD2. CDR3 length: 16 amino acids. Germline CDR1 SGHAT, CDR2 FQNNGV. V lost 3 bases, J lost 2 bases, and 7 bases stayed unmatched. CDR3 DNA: TGTGCCAGCAGCTTCAATAGCGGGAGTGGGCAAGAGACCCAGTACTTC. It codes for CASSFNSGSGQETQYF.

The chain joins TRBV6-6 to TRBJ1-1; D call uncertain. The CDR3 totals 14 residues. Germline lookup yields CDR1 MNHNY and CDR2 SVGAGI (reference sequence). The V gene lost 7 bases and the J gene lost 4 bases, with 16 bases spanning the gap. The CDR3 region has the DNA TGTGCCAGCAATGAGGGATTGTGGAGCACTGAAGCTTTCTTT. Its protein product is CASNEGLWSTEAFF.

The CDR3 nucleotides read TGCGCCAGCAGCTTGGGGTACAGGGTTGACGAGCAGTACTTC. Its protein product is CASSLGYRVDEQYF. J is TRBJ2-7 and V is TRBV5-1; possible D gene TRBD1, 6 bases. Germline V CDR1 and CDR2: SGHRS, YFSETQ. The V and J ends lost 0 bases and 5 bases respectively, with 12 bases between them. CDR3 size: 14 residues.

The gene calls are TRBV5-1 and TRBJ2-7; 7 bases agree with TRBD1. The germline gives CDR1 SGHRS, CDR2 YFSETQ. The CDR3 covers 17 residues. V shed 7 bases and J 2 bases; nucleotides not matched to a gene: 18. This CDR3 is CASGRPAGDSLTYEQYF. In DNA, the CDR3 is TGCGCCAGCGGTAGACCTGCCGGGGACAGCCTCACCTACGAGCAGTACTTC.

DNA for the CDR3: TGTGCCAGCAGCATCCGGGACAGGGGTGGGTACGAGCAGTACTTC. This sequence encodes CASSIRDRGGYEQYF. V gene TRBV11-2 combines with J gene TRBJ2-5; 10 bases match TRBD1. The J call is in doubt because the DNA end fits TRBJ2-7 better. This CDR3 comprises 15 residues. Germline CDR1 is SGHAT and CDR2 is FQNNGV.